This entry lists 14 T cell receptor beta chains sequenced from one sample in a study of low-dose radiotherapy and immunotherapy resistance in tumors. Sample time point: before trial treatment. Gene-specific TRAV and TRBV primers were used for first-strand cDNA, covering alpha and beta chains. TCRs were put through around 20 PCR cycles of amplification with Phusion. A constant-region primer and the V-primer adapter served as the primer pair. TCRdb itself ran the reads through MiXCR, one entry per CDR3 protein. The table has about 60,000 distinct CDR3 sequences, roughly 24% seen once; the top ten hold around 5.7%. The input for sequencing was PBMCs, taken before treatment. These receptor sequences come from a male donor with prostate cancer.

This clonotype was observed a few times. The J gene is TRBJ2-7, the V gene TRBV7-6; TRBD1 matches 12 bases. Germline CDR1 and CDR2: SGHVS and FNYEAQ. This CDR3 region has 16 residues. Germline trimming cut 1 base from V and 4 bases from J; bases unmatched to any gene: 5. CDR3 nucleotides: TGTGCCAGCAGCTTAGAGGGGACAGGGGGCTGGTACGAGCAGTACTTC. Its protein is CASSLEGTGGWYEQYF.

This clonotype has at least ten counts. The chain is built from TRBV7-9 and TRBJ2-2; the D gene is possibly TRBD2 (6 bases). The germline V gene encodes CDR1 SEHNR and CDR2 FQNEAQ (reference sequence). V shed 1 base and J shed 5 bases, with 11 bases lying between them. CDR3 length: 15 amino acids. This chain's CDR3 is CASSLGSGGTGELFF. The CDR3 DNA follows: TGTGCCAGCAGCTTAGGCTCAGGAGGGACCGGGGAGCTGTTTTTT.

The V and J genes are TRBV20-1 and TRBJ2-5; D uncertain. The CDR3 spans 11 residues. V was pared by 4 bases and J by 2 bases, with 5 bases between. CDR1 and CDR2 from the germline V gene are DFQATT and SNEGSKA (reference sequence). In DNA form, the CDR3 reads TGCAGTGCTACTGAGCAAGAGACCCAGTACTTC. It specifies CSATEQETQYF.

This clonotype was observed at least ten times. The V gene is TRBV5-1, the J gene TRBJ2-7, with 7 bases that match TRBD2. CDR1 is SGHRS and CDR2 is YFSETQ in the germline V gene. The V and J ends lost 0 bases and 2 bases, in that order; junction bases with no gene match: 5. The CDR3 extends over 15 amino acids. The DNA for the CDR3 is TGCGCCAGCAGCTTGGGGCGGGAGCGAACCTACGAGCAGTACTTC. Protein sequence: CASSLGRERTYEQYF.

For this clonotype: At one end the junction does not follow the germline gene, possibly because of a read error. The chain carries TRBV4-2 and TRBJ1-5; D might be TRBD1 (5 bases). CDR1 and CDR2 (germline): LGHNA, YNFKEQ. The CDR3 totals 15 residues. CDR3 nucleotide sequence: TGTGCTAGCAGCCAAGAGATCAGGGCCAATCAGCCCCAGCATTTT. Its translation: CASSQEIRANQPQHF.

The rearrangement links TRBV2 to TRBJ2-7; 8 nucleotides align to TRBD1. Germline CDR1 and CDR2: SNHLY and FYNNEI. Trimming cost V 5 bases and J 0 bases; bases outside gene matches: 3. The CDR3 is made up of 14 amino acids. This CDR3 reads CASSQDRVSYEQYF. DNA for the CDR3: TGTGCCAGCAGTCAGGACAGGGTCTCCTACGAGCAGTACTTC.

This clonotype was recorded many times. The chain couples TRBV3-1 to TRBJ2-7; 10 bases agree with TRBD2. The germline gives CDR1 LGHDT, CDR2 YNNKEL (reference sequence). The CDR3 has 15 residues. V gave up 2 bases and J gave up 2 bases; unmatched junction bases: 3. CDR3 bases: TGTGCCAGCAGCCAACTAGCGGGAGTGCCCTACGAGCAGTACTTC. The encoded protein is CASSQLAGVPYEQYF.

This clonotype showed up many times. CDR3 region: CASSASGGHSYEQYF. CDR3 bases: TGTGCCAGCAGCGCCTCAGGGGGTCACTCGTACGAGCAGTACTTC. The rearrangement joins TRBV7-3 to TRBJ2-7; 7 positions agree with TRBD1. The ends lost 5 bases at V and 4 bases at J; junction bases unmatched: 11. CDR1 is SGHTA and CDR2 is FQGTGA in the germline V gene. CDR3 size: 15 residues.

With regard to this clonotype: This likely stems from a read error, as it lies one base from a far larger clone. V gene TRBV5-6 combines with J gene TRBJ2-5; 9 bases map to TRBD2. Germline V gives CDR1 SGHDT, CDR2 YYEEEE. The CDR3 sequence is 16 residues long. The J segment lost 11 bases and the V segment lost 2 bases, leaving 16 bases of the junction unmatched. The CDR3 DNA follows: TGTGCCAGCAGCTTTCAAGCGGGAGGCCTTCAGGGTGAGCAGTACTTC. The encoded protein is CASSFQAGGLQGEQYF.

This clonotype was picked up many times. The CDR3 bases are TGTGCCAGCAGCTTGCGGACAGGGGGCTTCGACGAGCAGTACTTC. Translated: CASSLRTGGFDEQYF. The chain uses TRBV5-4 and TRBJ2-7; 11 bases are a match to TRBD1. The CDR3 contains 15 residues. After removal of 1 base from V and 5 bases from J, the junction contained 5 bases not matched to a gene. Germline V CDR1 and CDR2: SGHNT, YYREEE (reference sequence).

This clonotype occurred many times. Here the CDR3 reads CASSERGIGGYTF. CDR3 nucleotide sequence: TGTGCCAGCAGTGAACGGGGAATCGGTGGCTACACCTTC. This sequence joins TRBV2 and TRBJ1-2, with no clear D. CDR1 and CDR2 from the germline V gene are SNHLY and FYNNEI. The V end lost 2 bases, the J end lost 7 bases, and 11 bases lay between the germline ends. CDR3 length: 13 amino acids.

This clonotype was seen repeatedly, ten times or more. V and J are TRBV3-1 and TRBJ2-2; tentative D call: TRBD1 (5 bases). The V and J ends lost 7 bases and 2 bases respectively, with 14 bases between them. The CDR3 is 15 residues long. Germline V gene lookup returns CDR1 LGHDT and CDR2 YNNKEL (reference sequence). The CDR3: CASTGVGLNTGELFF. CDR3 bases: TGTGCCAGCACTGGTGTGGGGCTAAACACCGGGGAGCTGTTTTTT.

This clonotype has a count of ten or more. The chain links TRBV12-3 or TRBV12-4 to TRBJ1-1, with unresolved D. V lost 6 bases, J lost 0 bases, and 11 bases lay in between. The CDR3 spans 14 residues. The CDR3 protein is CASSYSLLNTEAFF. CDR3 coding DNA: TGTGCCAGCAGCTACAGCCTTTTGAACACTGAAGCTTTCTTT.

The CDR3 DNA follows: TGTGCCAGCAGAACTCGACTAGCGGGAGGGAACGAGCAGTACTTC. Translated, it gives CASRTRLAGGNEQYF. The chain has TRBV7-2 and TRBJ2-7; 14 positions agree with TRBD2. Germline CDR1 is SGHTA and CDR2 is FQGNSA. The length of the CDR3 is 15 residues. Germline trimming cut 6 bases from V and 5 bases from J; bases unmatched to any gene: 6.